This TCR beta chain was observed in a study of blood T cell repertoires in COVID-19. Trimming cost V 4 bases and J 1 base, with 14 bases left between them. Germline V gene sequence: CDR1 MDHEN, CDR2 SYDVKM. This CDR3 contains 16 residues. In the original workflow: Amplification with reference gene primers provided the estimates of nucleated cell counts. TCRdb keeps only in-frame clones here, not all; method: immunoSEQ multiplex PCR. V, J and clone size derive from that table, while D and trimming were established from the DNA sequence. The sample consists of about 130,000 clones, around nine tenths of them appearing once. Seattle patient enrollment occurred during active infection, with longitudinal follow-up thereafter.

The receptor was derived from a man in his fifties or sixties with COVID-19, enrolled during active disease. J is TRBJ1-5 and V is TRBV28; possible D gene TRBD1, 6 bases. The sequencing input was peripheral blood. The CDR3 nucleotides are TGTGCCAGCAGTTCCACATCAGGGGCGAGCAATCAGCCCCAGCATTTT. Translating it yields CASSSTSGASNQPQHF.